This entry lists 23 T cell receptor beta chains sequenced from one sample in a study of T-cell reconstitution after alpha-beta-depleted transplantation in children. Unique molecular identifiers were used to barcode this TCRbeta library. MiXCR, applied by TCRdb to the PCR reads, yields one record per CDR3 protein. The table lists around 380,000 distinct CDR3 sequences, approximately 10% of them singletons. The sample consisted of PBMCs from the stem cell graft donor, taken from the stem cell graft. The receptors shown here come from a human donor who donated a stem cell graft to a child with acute myeloid leukemia.

This clonotype has ten or more counts. The chain carries TRBV18 and TRBJ2-1, with TRBD1 matching over 10 bases. CDR1 is KGHSH and CDR2 is LQKENI in the germline V gene. CDR3 size: 16 residues. V lost 3 bases, J lost 6 bases, and 8 bases stayed unmatched. Written as DNA, the CDR3 is TGTGCCAGCTCACCGACGTCGGGACAGGGGAGCAATGAGCAGTTCTTC. Protein sequence: CASSPTSGQGSNEQFF. The full variable domain, rest sourced from reference TRBV18 and TRBJ2-1, is NAGVMQNPRHLVRRRGQEARLRCSPMKGHSHVYWYRQLPEEGLKFMVYLQKENIIDESGMPKERFSAEFPKEGPSILRIQQVVRGDSAAYFCASSPTSGQGSNEQFFGPGTRLTVL.

This clonotype occurred a few times. This sequence joins TRBV4-3 and TRBJ2-7, with 9 bases aligning to TRBD2. From germline, CDR1 is LGHNA and CDR2 YSLEER. Trimming took 0 bases from V and 1 from J; bases not matched to a gene: 4. The CDR3 sequence is 16 residues long. The CDR3 DNA reads as TGCGCCAGCAGCCAAGATACGACTAGCGGATCCTACGAGCAGTACTTC. It codes for CASSQDTTSGSYEQYF.

The sample holds a few counts of this clonotype. The V call is TRBV15, the J call TRBJ2-3; 7 bases match TRBD1. The CDR3 runs 15 residues. The germline gives CDR1 LNHNV, CDR2 YYDKDF (reference sequence). The J segment lost 3 bases and the V segment lost 2 bases, leaving 5 bases of the junction unmatched. Written as DNA, the CDR3 is TGTGCCACCAGCAGAACAGGGGTTTTGACAGATACGCAGTATTTT. Translating gives CATSRTGVLTDTQYF.

This clonotype came up a few times. The chain carries TRBV9 and TRBJ1-6; no clear D gene. The V gene lost 5 bases and the J gene lost 5 bases, with 14 bases spanning the gap. Germline CDR1 SGDLS, CDR2 YYNGEE. This CDR3 is built from 15 residues. CDR3 sequence: CASSGNGVDNSPLHF. CDR3 nucleotides: TGTGCCAGCAGTGGAAATGGGGTTGATAATTCACCCCTCCACTTT.

This clonotype has more than one count but fewer than ten. This rearrangement joins TRBV25-1 to TRBJ2-1; 7 positions match TRBD2. V shed 2 bases and J 4 bases; nucleotides not matched to a gene: 2. Germline loops: CDR1 MGHDK, CDR2 SYGVNS. This CDR3 comprises 14 residues. CDR3 sequence: CASSERGDYNEQFF. The CDR3 coding sequence is TGTGCCAGCAGTGAACGGGGGGATTACAATGAGCAGTTCTTC.

This clonotype occurred a few times. V and J are TRBV10-1 and TRBJ2-1; 8 nucleotides match TRBD2. This CDR3 has 16 residues. Per the germline V gene, CDR1 is WNHNN and CDR2 is SYGVQD (reference sequence). With V trimmed by 3 bases and J by 8 bases, 12 bases remained unmatched. The CDR3, as DNA: TGCGCCAGCAGTGACCCAGGTACTAGCGGAGGGGATGAGCAGTTCTTC. Protein sequence: CASSDPGTSGGDEQFF.

In this sample, this clonotype turned up a few times. The chain has TRBV4-2 and TRBJ2-7; 11 nucleotides line up with TRBD2. There are 15 residues in the CDR3. V trimming: 1 base; J trimming: 4 bases; junction bases outside the gene matches: 3. Germline V lookup: CDR1 LGHNA, CDR2 YNFKEQ. As DNA, the CDR3 is TGTGCCAGCAGCCAAGGGCTAGCGGGGGGATACGAGCAGTACGTC. It yields the protein CASSQGLAGGYEQYV.

This clonotype was picked up a small number of times. The chain is built from TRBV12-3 or TRBV12-4 and TRBJ2-7; TRBD2 aligns across 7 bases. This CDR3 is built from 12 residues. V was clipped by 5 bases and J by 4 bases; unmatched bases: 2. The CDR3 bases are TGTGCCAGCAGTAAACTAGCGTACGAGCAGTACTTC. This translates into CASSKLAYEQYF.

Ten or more counts support this clonotype. This chain uses TRBV6-2 or TRBV6-3 with TRBJ2-5, with 9 bases fitting TRBD1. Germline values: CDR1 MNHEY, CDR2 SVGEGT. Losses at the gene ends were 7 bases for V and 3 bases for J; bases not matched to a gene: 3. The CDR3 extends over 13 amino acids. The CDR3, as DNA: TGTGCCAGCACCCGGACAGGGGAAGAGACCCAGTACTTC. As protein: CASTRTGEETQYF.

This clonotype was counted between two and nine times. V gene TRBV25-1 combines with J gene TRBJ2-5, with TRBD2 matching over 12 bases. The germline gives CDR1 MGHDK, CDR2 SYGVNS. The CDR3 consists of 16 residues. J was trimmed by 2 bases and V by 4 bases; bases with no gene match: 5. CDR3 bases: TGTGCCAGCAGTGCCCGGACTAGCGGGAAACAAGAGACCCAGTACTTC. It encodes CASSARTSGKQETQYF.

This clonotype was counted a few times. This chain joins TRBV20-1 and TRBJ1-6; TRBD1 matches 8 bases. CDR1 and CDR2 (germline): DFQATT, SNEGSKA (reference sequence). V lost 5 bases, J lost 9 bases, and 9 bases stayed unmatched. The CDR3 contains 14 residues. In nucleotides, the CDR3 is TGCAGTGCTCCCGGGACAGGCAGGGGTTCACCCCTCCACTTT. Amino acids: CSAPGTGRGSPLHF.

Ten or more counts support this clonotype. CDR3 residues: CASSYSGGLGEQFF. The CDR3 bases are TGTGCCAGCAGTTATTCGGGAGGGCTTGGTGAGCAGTTCTTC. The chain combines TRBV6-5 with TRBJ2-1; 8 positions agree with TRBD2. The trim removed 3 bases at V and 9 bases at J, leaving 7 bases unmatched. Germline V gene data show CDR1 as MNHEY and CDR2 as SVGAGI. This CDR3 contains 14 residues.

This clonotype was picked up a small number of times. The chain combines TRBV12-3 or TRBV12-4 with TRBJ1-1, with D possibly being TRBD1 (6 bases). Trimming pared 7 bases from V and 2 bases from J, leaving 14 bases between. The CDR3 has 14 amino acids. CDR3 DNA sequence: TGTGCCAGCAAACGACAGGCCGTTAACACTGAAGCTTTCTTT. It specifies CASKRQAVNTEAFF.

Only a few counts were recorded for this clonotype. The chain links TRBV10-3 to TRBJ2-2, with a tentative D call TRBD2 (6 bases). Germline V gene sequence: CDR1 ENHRY, CDR2 SYGVKD. The CDR3 spans 16 residues. The V end was cut by 2 bases, the J end by 4 bases, with 14 bases between. Here the CDR3 DNA reads TGTGCCATCAGTGAGACTAGCCTGGTTGTCACCGGGGAGCTGTTTTTT. Amino acids: CAISETSLVVTGELFF.

This clonotype was seen many times. This sequence joins TRBV5-1 and TRBJ2-5; D is possibly TRBD2 (6 bases). From germline, CDR1 is SGHRS and CDR2 YFSETQ. The CDR3 has 14 residues. Trimming left V 4 bases short and J 5 bases short, with 15 bases between. The CDR3 loop reads CASSRGSGRETQYF. CDR3 coding DNA: TGCGCCAGCAGCCGGGGGTCAGGTCGGGAGACCCAGTACTTC.

CDR3: CASSETSGTGGTNEQFF. The CDR3 region has the DNA TGTGCCAGCAGCGAGACCTCCGGGACAGGGGGGACTAATGAGCAGTTCTTC. The V and J genes are TRBV7-9 and TRBJ2-1; 11 bases align to TRBD1. V trimming: 5 bases; J trimming: 7 bases; junction bases outside the gene matches: 13. Germline lookup yields CDR1 SEHNR and CDR2 FQNEAQ (reference sequence). This CDR3 contains 17 residues. Full variable domain (remainder filled in from reference TRBV7-9 and TRBJ2-1): DTGVSQNPRHKITKRGQNVTFRCDPISEHNRLYWYRQTLGQGPEFLTYFQNEAQLEKSRLLSDRFSAERPKGSFSTLEIQRTEQGDSAMYLCASSETSGTGGTNEQFFGPGTRLTVL.

A few counts support this clonotype. CDR3 region: CASSLGQGVNGGTEAFF. The CDR3 DNA follows: TGCGCCAGCAGCTTGGGTCAGGGGGTGAATGGGGGGACTGAAGCTTTCTTT. The chain joins TRBV5-1 to TRBJ1-1; 7 nucleotides align to TRBD1. Losses at the gene ends were 0 bases for V and 5 bases for J; bases not matched to a gene: 13. CDR1 is SGHRS, CDR2 YFSETQ, per germline. This CDR3 is built from 17 residues.

This clonotype was observed a few times. The rearrangement uses TRBV7-2 and TRBJ2-7; D not resolved. Trimming pared 4 bases from V and 3 bases from J, leaving 13 bases between. CDR1 SGHTA and CDR2 FQGNSA come from the germline V gene. This CDR3 spans 14 amino acids. CDR3 region: CASSSNSAHYEQYF. Here the CDR3 DNA reads TGTGCCAGCAGCTCTAACTCTGCCCACTACGAGCAGTACTTC.

The V and J genes are TRBV20-1 and TRBJ2-7; TRBD1 or TRBD2 may be the D gene (5 bases each). The CDR3 runs 15 residues. V lost 0 bases and J 0 bases, leaving 12 bases between the germline ends. Germline values: CDR1 DFQATT, CDR2 SNEGSKA (reference sequence). The CDR3 sequence: CSARDPQGDSYEQYF. The CDR3 DNA reads TGCAGTGCTAGAGATCCGCAGGGAGACTCCTACGAGCAGTACTTC.

Ten or more counts support this clonotype. This chain links TRBV20-1 with TRBJ1-2; D is possibly TRBD1 (6 bases). V was clipped by 6 bases and J by 5 bases, with 16 bases between them. This CDR3 contains 13 residues. Germline loops: CDR1 DFQATT, CDR2 SNEGSKA (reference sequence). CDR3 coding DNA: TGCAGTGCCCCCAAAGGAACAGGGTATGGCTACACCTTC. Amino acid sequence: CSAPKGTGYGYTF.

This clonotype occurred a few times. In nucleotides, the CDR3 is TGTGCCAGCAGTTATGAGGGGCCCGATAATTCACCCCTCCACTTT. This sequence encodes CASSYEGPDNSPLHF. The V and J genes are TRBV6-5 and TRBJ1-6, with a weak D call TRBD1 (5 bases). This CDR3 is built from 15 residues. Germline CDR1 is MNHEY and CDR2 is SVGAGI. The V end was cut by 3 bases, the J end by 5 bases, with 11 bases between.

This clonotype has at least ten counts. V usage is TRBV12-3 or TRBV12-4 and J usage is TRBJ2-5; D not certain. The CDR3 sequence is 11 residues long. Trimming removed 4 bases at V and 5 bases at J, with 5 bases between. Written as DNA, the CDR3 is TGTGCCAGCAGTTCCCACGAGACCCAGTACTTC. This sequence encodes CASSSHETQYF.

This clonotype was seen ten or more times. V usage is TRBV12-3 or TRBV12-4 and J usage is TRBJ1-2; D gene unclear. This CDR3 is 13 amino acids long. V was pared by 1 base and J by 1 base, with 4 bases between. In DNA, the CDR3 is TGTGCCAGCAGTTTAGGGAATAACTATGGCTACACCTTC. It specifies CASSLGNNYGYTF.